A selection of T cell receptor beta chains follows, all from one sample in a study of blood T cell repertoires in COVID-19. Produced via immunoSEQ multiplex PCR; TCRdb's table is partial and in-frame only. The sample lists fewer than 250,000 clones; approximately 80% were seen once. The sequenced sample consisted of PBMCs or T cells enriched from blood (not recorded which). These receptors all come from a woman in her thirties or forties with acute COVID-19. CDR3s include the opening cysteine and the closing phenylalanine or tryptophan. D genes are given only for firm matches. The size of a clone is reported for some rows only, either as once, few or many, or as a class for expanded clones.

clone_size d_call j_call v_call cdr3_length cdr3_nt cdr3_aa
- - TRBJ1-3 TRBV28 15 TGTGCCAGCAGTGGTGGGGGGTACTCTGGAAACACCATATATTTT CASSGGGYSGNTIYF
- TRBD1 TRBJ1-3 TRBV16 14 TGTGCCAGCAGCCCAGGGGGAACTGGAAACACCATATATTTT CASSPGGTGNTIYF
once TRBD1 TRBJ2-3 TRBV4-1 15 TGCGCCAGCAGCCTCCATGGACAGGGTGCAGATACGCAGTATTTT CASSLHGQGADTQYF
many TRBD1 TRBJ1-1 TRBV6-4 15 TGTGCCAGCAGTGTAACAGGGGCGATGAACACTGAAGCTTTCTTT CASSVTGAMNTEAFF
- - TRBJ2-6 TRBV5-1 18 TGCGCCAGCAGCTTGGAGTCCTCGGGGGTCGCTGGGGCCAACGTCCTGACTTTC CASSLESSGVAGANVLTF
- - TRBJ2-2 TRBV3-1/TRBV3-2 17 TGTGCCAGCAGCCAAGAAGCCAGGGGCCTACCTACCGGGGAGCTGTTTTTT CASSQEARGLPTGELFF
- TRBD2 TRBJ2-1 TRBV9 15 TGTGCCAGCAGCGTGAGGCGGGGGGGCCCCGATGAGCAGTTCTTC CASSVRRGGPDEQFF
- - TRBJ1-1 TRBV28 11 TGTGCCAGCAGTTTAGACAGGGAAGCTTTCTTT CASSLDREAFF
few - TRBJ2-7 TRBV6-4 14 TGTGCCAGCAGTCCCGATGGGAGCTCCTACGAGCAGTACTTC CASSPDGSSYEQYF
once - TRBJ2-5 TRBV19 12 TGTGCCAGTTCGGATTCAGGGGAGACCCAGTACTTC CASSDSGETQYF
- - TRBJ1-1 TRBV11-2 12 TGTGCCAGCAGCGCCCGGGATCAAAGGGCTTTCTTT CASSARDQRAFF
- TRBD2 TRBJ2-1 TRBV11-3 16 TGTGCCAGCAGCTTAGATCTAGCGGGTTCATACAATGAGCAGTTCTTC CASSLDLAGSYNEQFF
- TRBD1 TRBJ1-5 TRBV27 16 TGTGCCAGCAGCGGACAGGGTTTAACGAGAAATCAGCCCCAGCATTTT CASSGQGLTRNQPQHF
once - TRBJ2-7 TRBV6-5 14 TGTGCCAGCAGAGGAGGGGAATTGGCCTACGAGCAGTACTTC CASRGGELAYEQYF
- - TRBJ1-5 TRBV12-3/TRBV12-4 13 TGTGCCAGCACCGGAAACCAAGGGGAGCCCCAGCATTTT CASTGNQGEPQHF
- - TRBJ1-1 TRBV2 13 TGTGCCAGCAGTGCGACTCAGAACACTGAAGCTTTCTTT CASSATQNTEAFF
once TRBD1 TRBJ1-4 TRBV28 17 TGTGCCAGCATTCAACTAGGCCAACGGACAGGGAATGAAAAACTGTTTTTT CASIQLGQRTGNEKLFF
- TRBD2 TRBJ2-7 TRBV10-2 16 TGCGCCAGCAGTGATACGGGCGGGGGGAGATCCTACGAGCAGTACTTC CASSDTGGGRSYEQYF
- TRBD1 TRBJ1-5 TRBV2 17 TGTGCCAGCAGCACCGGGACAGAGCTAAATAGCAATCAGCCCCAGCATTTT CASSTGTELNSNQPQHF
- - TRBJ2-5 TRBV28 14 TGTGCCAGCAGTTTCCCTGACAGGTGGGAGACCCAGTACTTC CASSFPDRWETQYF
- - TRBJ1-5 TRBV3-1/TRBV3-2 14 TGTGCCAGCAGCTTCGCAGGGATCAATCAGCCCCAGCATTTT CASSFAGINQPQHF
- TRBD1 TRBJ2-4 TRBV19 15 TGTGCCAGTAGTACTCGACAGGGTGGAGGAAACATTCAGTACTTC CASSTRQGGGNIQYF
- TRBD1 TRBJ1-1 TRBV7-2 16 TGTGCCAGCAGCTTAAGTGCACAGGGGGTGGACACTGAAGCTTTCTTT CASSLSAQGVDTEAFF
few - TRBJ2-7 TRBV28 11 TGTGCCAGCAGTTTCAATTCCGAGCAGTACTTC CASSFNSEQYF
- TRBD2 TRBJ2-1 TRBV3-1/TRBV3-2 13 TGTGCCAGCAGCCCTCGACTAGCCTATGAGCAGTTCTTC CASSPRLAYEQFF
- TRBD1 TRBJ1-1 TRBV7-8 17 TGTGCCAGCAGCTTTACCCTTGGACAGGTCATGAACACTGAAGCTTTCTTT CASSFTLGQVMNTEAFF
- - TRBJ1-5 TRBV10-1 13 TGCGCCAGCAGTCTTGGAGACAATCAGCCCCAGCATTTT CASSLGDNQPQHF
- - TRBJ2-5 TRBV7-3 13 TGTGCCAGCAGCTTCCTAATTCGGGAGACCCAGTACTTC CASSFLIRETQYF
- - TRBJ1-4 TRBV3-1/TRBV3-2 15 TGTGCCAGCAGCCCGACGACAGGCGCTAATGAAAAACTGTTTTTT CASSPTTGANEKLFF
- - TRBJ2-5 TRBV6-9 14 TGTGCCAGCAGTTATCCTCCAGTCCAAGAGACCCAGTACTTC CASSYPPVQETQYF
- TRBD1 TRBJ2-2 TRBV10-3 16 TGTGCCATCAATCAAGCCGGGACAGGGCCCACCGGGGAGCTGTTTTTT CAINQAGTGPTGELFF